These 3 T cell receptor beta chains originate from one sample sequenced in a study of blood T cell repertoires in COVID-19. Sequencing used immunoSEQ multiplex PCR; TCRdb keeps in-frame clones, though not all of them. The sample gives about 330,000 clones, 80% to 90% of which show up once; around 9.3% is in the top ten. The sample taken for sequencing was PBMCs or T cells enriched from blood (not recorded which). These receptors were collected from a woman aged 18 to 35 who had recovered from COVID-19.

The chain has TRBV28 and TRBJ1-1; 9 positions agree with TRBD1. Germline V gene lookup returns CDR1 MDHEN and CDR2 SYDVKM. J lost 5 bases, V lost 4 bases, and 8 bases had no gene match. The CDR3 sequence is 15 residues long. The CDR3 region has the DNA TGTGCCAGCAGTTCCCCGGGACAGGGATCAACTGAAGCTTTCTTT. This sequence encodes CASSSPGQGSTEAFF.

J is TRBJ2-3 and V is TRBV14, with 9 bases lining up with TRBD2. The germline CDR1 and CDR2 sequences are SGHDN and FVKESK. V shed 4 bases, J shed 2 bases, and the junction held 7 bases outside the gene matches. There are 16 residues in the CDR3. The CDR3 DNA reads TGTGCCAGCAGCCTAGGCGGGGGGGGCGCCACAGATACGCAGTATTTT. It encodes CASSLGGGGATDTQYF.

The gene calls are TRBV28 and TRBJ2-1; the D is unclear. Germline CDR1 reads MDHEN; CDR2 reads SYDVKM. Trimming shortened V by 5 bases and J by 7 bases, and 15 bases separated the two germline ends. This CDR3 comprises 14 residues. CDR3 region: CASSLLHRSNEQFF. Written as DNA, the CDR3 is TGTGCCAGCAGTCTCTTACACCGCTCGAATGAGCAGTTCTTC.